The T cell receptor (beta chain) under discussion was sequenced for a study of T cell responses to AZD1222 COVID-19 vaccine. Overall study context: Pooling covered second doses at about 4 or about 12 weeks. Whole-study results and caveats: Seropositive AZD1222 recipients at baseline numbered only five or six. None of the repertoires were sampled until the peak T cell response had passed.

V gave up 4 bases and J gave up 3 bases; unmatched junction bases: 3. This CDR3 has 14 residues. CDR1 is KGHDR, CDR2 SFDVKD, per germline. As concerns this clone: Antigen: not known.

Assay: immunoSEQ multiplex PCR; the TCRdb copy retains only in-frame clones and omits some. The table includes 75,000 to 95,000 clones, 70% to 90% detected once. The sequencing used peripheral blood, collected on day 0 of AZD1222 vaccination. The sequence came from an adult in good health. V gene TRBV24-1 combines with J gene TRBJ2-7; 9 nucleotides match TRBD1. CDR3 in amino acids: CATSETGQGYEQYF. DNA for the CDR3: TGTGCCACCAGTGAAACGGGACAGGGCTACGAGCAGTACTTC.